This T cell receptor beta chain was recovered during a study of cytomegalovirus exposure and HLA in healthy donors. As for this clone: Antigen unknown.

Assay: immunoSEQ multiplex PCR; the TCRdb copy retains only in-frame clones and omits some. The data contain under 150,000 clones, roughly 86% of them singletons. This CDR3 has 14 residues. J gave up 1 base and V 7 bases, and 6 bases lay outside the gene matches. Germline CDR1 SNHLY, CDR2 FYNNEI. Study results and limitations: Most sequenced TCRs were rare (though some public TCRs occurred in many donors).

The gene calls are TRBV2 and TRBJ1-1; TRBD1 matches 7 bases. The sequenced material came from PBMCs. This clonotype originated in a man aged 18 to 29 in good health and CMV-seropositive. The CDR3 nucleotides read TGTGCCAGCAATCGGGACAGAAAGAACACTGAAGCTTTCTTT. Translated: CASNRDRKNTEAFF.